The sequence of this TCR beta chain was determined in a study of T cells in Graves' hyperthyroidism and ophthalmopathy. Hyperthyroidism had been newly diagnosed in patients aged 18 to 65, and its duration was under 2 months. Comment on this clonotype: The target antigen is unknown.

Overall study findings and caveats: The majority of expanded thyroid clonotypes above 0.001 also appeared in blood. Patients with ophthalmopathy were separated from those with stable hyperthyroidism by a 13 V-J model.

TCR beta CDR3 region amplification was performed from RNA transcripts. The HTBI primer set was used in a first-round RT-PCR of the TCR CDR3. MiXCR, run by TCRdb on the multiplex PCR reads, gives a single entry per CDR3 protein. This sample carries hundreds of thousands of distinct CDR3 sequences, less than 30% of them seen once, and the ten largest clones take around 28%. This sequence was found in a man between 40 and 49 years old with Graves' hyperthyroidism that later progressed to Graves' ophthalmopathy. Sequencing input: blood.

CDR3 residues: CASSFEPNTEAFF. CDR3 DNA sequence: TGCGCCAGCAGCTTCGAGCCGAACACTGAAGCTTTCTTT. The chain has TRBV5-1 and TRBJ1-1; no clear D. This CDR3 region has 13 residues. The V end was cut by 2 bases, the J end by 1 base, with 6 bases between. The germline gives CDR1 SGHRS, CDR2 YFSETQ.